Described below is a single T cell receptor (beta chain) sequence and its context. V lost 4 bases and J lost 5, with 9 bases in between. CDR1 is LGHDT, CDR2 YNNKEL, per germline (reference sequence). The CDR3 is made up of 12 amino acids. This sample was taken from a study of blood T cell repertoires in COVID-19. Turning to the study itself: From the United States, Italy and Spain came samples of acute and convalescent COVID-19. T cells, B-cell-depleted T cells, or PBMCs supplied cDNA or gDNA.

The authors' processing: Counts of nucleated cells, estimated from reference gene primer amplification, were obtained. Clones were sequenced by immunoSEQ multiplex PCR, and TCRdb holds only the in-frame ones, with some missing. The DNA was the basis for D and trimming; V, J and clone size are from that table. The sample lists a few hundred thousand clones, around 84% occurring once. Sequencing was performed on peripheral blood. The sequence was collected from a woman aged 40 to 50 who had recovered from COVID-19. This rearrangement joins TRBV3-1 (or the pseudogene TRBV3-2) to TRBJ2-7; tentative D call: TRBD1 (5 bases). CDR3 in amino acids: CASSLTGDEQYF. The CDR3 DNA sequence: TGTGCCAGCAGCCTTACAGGCGACGAGCAGTACTTC.